Listed below are T cell receptor beta chains from one sample, sequenced in a study of brain T cells in children with intractable seizures. The protocol was immunoSEQ multiplex PCR, while the TCRdb copy is restricted to in-frame clones and leaves out a portion. In the table there are about 340,000 clones, about 94% of which are singletons. The sample here was peripheral blood, taken roughly 5 months after surgery. These receptors were obtained from a boy in the first two years of life with tuberous sclerosis and intractable seizures. The CDR3 runs from the conserved cysteine through the conserved F or W. The order of the fields is V gene, clone size, CDR3 protein. Size tells how often a clone was seen (once, few, many) or the class of an expanded clone, and some rows leave it out.

v_gene: TRBV25-1
abundance: NA
CDR3aa: CASSAPQGFQETQYF

v_gene: TRBV19
abundance: NA
CDR3aa: CASSPPGLACEQFF

v_gene: TRBV3-1/TRBV3-2
abundance: NA
CDR3aa: CASSPTWDIGYEQYF

v_gene: TRBV19
abundance: few
CDR3aa: CASSIAYSNQPQHF

v_gene: TRBV2
abundance: NA
CDR3aa: CASSDGGNSNQPQHF

v_gene: TRBV4-1
abundance: NA
CDR3aa: CASSQEHYRTDTQYF

v_gene: TRBV7-9
abundance: NA
CDR3aa: CASSPKHLEAYNEQFF

v_gene: TRBV27
abundance: NA
CDR3aa: CASRSRQEFGPQHF

v_gene: TRBV18
abundance: NA
CDR3aa: CASSPPRASTDTQYF

v_gene: TRBV9
abundance: once
CDR3aa: CASSAGQPYGYTF

v_gene: TRBV19
abundance: once
CDR3aa: CASSIGQVYSNQPQHF

v_gene: TRBV5-1
abundance: NA
CDR3aa: CASSLGALHGYTF

v_gene: TRBV30
abundance: NA
CDR3aa: CAWGNGARSDQPQHF

v_gene: TRBV10-3
abundance: NA
CDR3aa: CAISESLSSYNEQFF

v_gene: TRBV19
abundance: NA
CDR3aa: CASSIEDSRSYEQYF

v_gene: TRBV7-8
abundance: NA
CDR3aa: CASSLAEGGATYEQYF

v_gene: TRBV2
abundance: NA
CDR3aa: CASSRDRGTEAFF

v_gene: TRBV5-6
abundance: NA
CDR3aa: CASSPQPWRGSTDTQYF

v_gene: TRBV6-4
abundance: NA
CDR3aa: CASSETSGLTSSYNEQFF

v_gene: TRBV7-3
abundance: NA
CDR3aa: CASSLTAYYEQYF

v_gene: TRBV5-4
abundance: NA
CDR3aa: CASSLWSWNTEAFF

v_gene: TRBV3-1/TRBV3-2
abundance: NA
CDR3aa: CASSQDWQEFNSPLHF

v_gene: TRBV2
abundance: NA
CDR3aa: CASRFTGGVNNEKLFF

v_gene: TRBV7-9
abundance: NA
CDR3aa: CASSLVGRSGNTEAFF

v_gene: TRBV6-5
abundance: medium-sized
CDR3aa: CASSYTRQGYEQYF

v_gene: TRBV6-5
abundance: NA
CDR3aa: CASRPSGGWETQYF

v_gene: TRBV14
abundance: NA
CDR3aa: CASSQAGGFTYEQYF

v_gene: TRBV29-1
abundance: NA
CDR3aa: CSVERTSGRGGYEQYF

v_gene: TRBV13
abundance: few
CDR3aa: CASSSRLYRYNEQFF

v_gene: TRBV9
abundance: NA
CDR3aa: CASSVTGGTGELFF

v_gene: TRBV5-6
abundance: NA
CDR3aa: CASSYRADQPQHF

v_gene: TRBV28
abundance: NA
CDR3aa: CASSPPGRGRTGELFF

v_gene: TRBV24-1
abundance: NA
CDR3aa: CATSDFLGEGYTF

v_gene: TRBV6-6
abundance: few
CDR3aa: CASSYFRGSNQPQHF

v_gene: TRBV3-1/TRBV3-2
abundance: NA
CDR3aa: CASSSTSGGYTDTQYF

v_gene: TRBV9
abundance: NA
CDR3aa: CASSVGKAEGYTF

v_gene: TRBV3-1/TRBV3-2
abundance: NA
CDR3aa: CASSQDLSGYTF

v_gene: TRBV29-1
abundance: once
CDR3aa: CSVDLGRGADTQYF

v_gene: TRBV30
abundance: NA
CDR3aa: CAWSATWGEQAFF

v_gene: TRBV19
abundance: NA
CDR3aa: CASSPTPYSNQPQHF

v_gene: TRBV6-5
abundance: NA
CDR3aa: CAIWTELNEKLFF

v_gene: TRBV19
abundance: NA
CDR3aa: CASSIKQGAYEQYF

v_gene: TRBV27
abundance: NA
CDR3aa: CASSFSHNEQFF

v_gene: TRBV28
abundance: once
CDR3aa: CASSRPHSYEQYF

v_gene: TRBV18
abundance: NA
CDR3aa: CASSPTQVHPAKVIQYF

v_gene: TRBV25-1
abundance: NA
CDR3aa: CASSETVQETQYF